The sequence of this T cell receptor (beta chain) was determined in a study of blood T cell repertoires in COVID-19. Study details: T cells, B-cell-depleted T cells, or PBMCs provided the cDNA or gDNA that served as material.

Germline V lookup: CDR1 MDHEN, CDR2 SYDVKM. J was trimmed by 5 bases and V by 6 bases; bases with no gene match: 10. CDR3 length equals 16 residues. Authors' analysis steps: Cell counts per sample came from amplifying reference gene primers. Data came from immunoSEQ multiplex PCR; TCRdb stores just in-frame clones and leaves some out. V, J and clone size are those of that table, while D and trimming were read from the DNA. The sample carries some 110,000 clones, around nine tenths recorded once. This sequence was found in a man between 35 and 55 years old with acute or convalescent COVID-19. The sequencing sample was made of peripheral blood. This sequence joins TRBV28 and TRBJ1-5; 10 positions agree with TRBD1. The DNA of the CDR3 is TGTGCCAGCAGAATGCATGGACAGGGGGGTCATCAGCCCCAGCATTTT. It codes for CASRMHGQGGHQPQHF.